These 2 T cell receptor beta chains were all obtained from the same sample, sequenced in a study of shared clonotypes between healthy human individuals. Clones were sequenced by immunoSEQ multiplex PCR, and TCRdb holds only the in-frame ones, with some missing. The table records around 1.4 million clones, 98% of them present only once. Specimen: naive CD4+ T cells sorted from blood. Subset noted: CD45RA+ positively selected. Receptors originate from a man aged 25-40 years in good health.

V usage is TRBV28 and J usage is TRBJ2-7; no clear D gene. The CDR3 is made up of 15 amino acids. V was clipped by 5 bases and J by 1 base, with 15 bases between them. CDR1 MDHEN and CDR2 SYDVKM come from the germline V gene. CDR3 coding DNA: TGTGCCAGCAGTGCGGCGGTGCGAGGTTCCTACGAGCAGTACTTC. Translation gives CASSAAVRGSYEQYF.

This chain joins TRBV5-1 and TRBJ2-1, with D possibly matching TRBD2 (6 bases). The V end was cut by 2 bases, the J end by 0 bases, with 15 bases between. The CDR3 has 17 residues. Germline V CDR1 and CDR2: SGHRS, YFSETQ. CDR3 DNA sequence: TGCGCCAGCAGCTTCGCCGGGGGAAAAAGCTCCTACAATGAGCAGTTCTTC. It yields the protein CASSFAGGKSSYNEQFF. Based on the CDR3 plus reference TRBV5-1 and TRBJ2-1, the full variable domain is KAGVTQTPRYLIKTRGQQVTLSCSPISGHRSVSWYQQTPGQGLQFLFEYFSETQRNKGNFPGRFSGRQFSNSRSEMNVSTLELGDSALYLCASSFAGGKSSYNEQFFGPGTRLTVL.